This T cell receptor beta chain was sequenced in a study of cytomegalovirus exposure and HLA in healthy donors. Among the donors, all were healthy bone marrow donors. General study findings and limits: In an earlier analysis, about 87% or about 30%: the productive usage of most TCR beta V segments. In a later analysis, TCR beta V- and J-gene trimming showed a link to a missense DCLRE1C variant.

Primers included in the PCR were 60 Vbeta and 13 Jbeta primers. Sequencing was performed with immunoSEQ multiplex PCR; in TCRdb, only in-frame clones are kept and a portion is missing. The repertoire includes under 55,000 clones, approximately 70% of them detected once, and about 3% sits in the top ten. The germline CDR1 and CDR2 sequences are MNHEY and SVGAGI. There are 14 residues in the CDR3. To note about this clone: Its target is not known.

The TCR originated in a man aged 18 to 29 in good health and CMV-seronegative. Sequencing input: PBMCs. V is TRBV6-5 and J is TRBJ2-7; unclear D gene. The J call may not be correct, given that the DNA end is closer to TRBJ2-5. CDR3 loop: CASSYSSLGETQYF. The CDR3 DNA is TGTGCCAGCAGTTACTCCTCCCTTGGAGAGACCCAGTACTTC.